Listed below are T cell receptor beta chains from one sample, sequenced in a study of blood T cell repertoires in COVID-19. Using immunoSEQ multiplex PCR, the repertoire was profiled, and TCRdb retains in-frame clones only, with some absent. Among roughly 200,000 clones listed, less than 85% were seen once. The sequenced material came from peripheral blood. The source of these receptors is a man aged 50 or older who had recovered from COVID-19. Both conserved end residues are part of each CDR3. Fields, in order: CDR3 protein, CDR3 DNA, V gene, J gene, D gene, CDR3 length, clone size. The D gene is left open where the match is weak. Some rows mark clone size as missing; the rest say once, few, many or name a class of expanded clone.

CDR3 protein: CAWSFPTTPGMAFF
CDR3 DNA: TGTGCCTGGAGTTTTCCGACCACTCCCGGGATGGCTTTCTTT
V gene: TRBV30
J gene: TRBJ1-1
D gene: NA
CDR3 length: 14
clone size: NA

CDR3 protein: CASSLAGGPYEQYF
CDR3 DNA: TGTGCCAGCAGCTTAGCGGGAGGGCCCTACGAGCAGTACTTC
V gene: TRBV5-6
J gene: TRBJ2-7
D gene: TRBD2
CDR3 length: 14
clone size: once

CDR3 protein: CASSQGDRSQETQYF
CDR3 DNA: TGTGCCAGCAGCCAAGGGGACAGGTCCCAAGAGACCCAGTACTTC
V gene: TRBV14
J gene: TRBJ2-5
D gene: TRBD1
CDR3 length: 15
clone size: few

CDR3 protein: CASRLQGNTEAFF
CDR3 DNA: TGTGCCAGCAGACTCCAGGGGAACACTGAAGCTTTCTTT
V gene: TRBV12-3/TRBV12-4
J gene: TRBJ1-1
D gene: NA
CDR3 length: 13
clone size: few

CDR3 protein: CASSLLGPGDEQFF
CDR3 DNA: TGTGCCAGCAGCTTGTTAGGACCGGGAGACGAGCAGTTCTTC
V gene: TRBV7-3
J gene: TRBJ2-1
D gene: NA
CDR3 length: 14
clone size: NA

CDR3 protein: CASSVDLGGEKLFF
CDR3 DNA: TGTGCCAGCAGCGTAGACCTGGGCGGGGAAAAACTGTTTTTT
V gene: TRBV9
J gene: TRBJ1-4
D gene: NA
CDR3 length: 14
clone size: NA

CDR3 protein: CATSTGSGYEQYF
CDR3 DNA: TGTGCCACCTCTACCGGTAGCGGGTACGAGCAGTACTTC
V gene: TRBV28
J gene: TRBJ2-7
D gene: TRBD2
CDR3 length: 13
clone size: NA

CDR3 protein: CASSLDLAAGAEAFF
CDR3 DNA: TGTGCCAGCAGCTTAGACCTGGCCGCCGGGGCTGAAGCTTTCTTT
V gene: TRBV7-2
J gene: TRBJ1-1
D gene: NA
CDR3 length: 15
clone size: NA

CDR3 protein: CSVRTSGGDTQYF
CDR3 DNA: TGCAGCGTTCGGACTAGCGGAGGGGATACGCAGTATTTT
V gene: TRBV29-1
J gene: TRBJ2-3
D gene: TRBD2
CDR3 length: 13
clone size: once

CDR3 protein: CASSHGFEAFF
CDR3 DNA: TGTGCCAGCTCTCATGGCTTTGAAGCTTTCTTT
V gene: TRBV18
J gene: TRBJ1-1
D gene: NA
CDR3 length: 11
clone size: NA

CDR3 protein: CASSQDVGTSGMGELFF
CDR3 DNA: TGCGCCAGCAGCCAAGATGTCGGGACTAGCGGGATGGGGGAGCTGTTTTTT
V gene: TRBV4-3
J gene: TRBJ2-2
D gene: TRBD2
CDR3 length: 17
clone size: NA

CDR3 protein: CASSLFFTSGSDIPYEQYF
CDR3 DNA: TGTGCCAGCAGTTTATTCTTCACTAGCGGGAGTGACATTCCCTACGAGCAGTACTTC
V gene: TRBV28
J gene: TRBJ2-7
D gene: TRBD2
CDR3 length: 19
clone size: NA

CDR3 protein: CASRVTRNTEAFF
CDR3 DNA: TGTGCCAGCCGTGTAACACGGAACACTGAAGCTTTCTTT
V gene: TRBV2
J gene: TRBJ1-1
D gene: NA
CDR3 length: 13
clone size: NA

CDR3 protein: CASSETTSGNRRQFF
CDR3 DNA: TGTGCCAGCAGCGAGACGACTAGCGGGAACCGAAGGCAGTTCTTC
V gene: TRBV9
J gene: TRBJ2-1
D gene: TRBD2
CDR3 length: 15
clone size: once

CDR3 protein: CASRDTGGASGFYEQYF
CDR3 DNA: TGTGCCAGCAGGGACACCGGCGGGGCTAGCGGATTCTACGAGCAGTACTTC
V gene: TRBV7-9
J gene: TRBJ2-7
D gene: TRBD2
CDR3 length: 17
clone size: NA

CDR3 protein: CASSQDRLAGGNEQFF
CDR3 DNA: TGTGCCAGCAGCCAAGATAGGCTAGCGGGAGGCAATGAGCAGTTCTTC
V gene: TRBV3-1/TRBV3-2
J gene: TRBJ2-1
D gene: TRBD2
CDR3 length: 16
clone size: NA

CDR3 protein: CASSFWLASYTDTQYF
CDR3 DNA: TGTGCCAGCAGCTTCTGGCTAGCGAGTTACACAGATACGCAGTATTTT
V gene: TRBV7-9
J gene: TRBJ2-3
D gene: NA
CDR3 length: 16
clone size: few

CDR3 protein: CAWRLSWEAFF
CDR3 DNA: TGTGCCTGGAGGTTAAGCTGGGAAGCTTTCTTT
V gene: TRBV30
J gene: TRBJ1-1
D gene: NA
CDR3 length: 11
clone size: few

CDR3 protein: CASSKWTGTAAFYGYTF
CDR3 DNA: TGTGCCAGTAGCAAATGGACCGGGACAGCTGCTTTCTATGGCTACACCTTC
V gene: TRBV19
J gene: TRBJ1-2
D gene: TRBD1
CDR3 length: 17
clone size: NA

CDR3 protein: CASTGFASLSF
CDR3 DNA: TGTGCCAGCACCGGGTTCGCTAGCCTTTCTTTC
V gene: TRBV2
J gene: TRBJ2-7
D gene: NA
CDR3 length: 11
clone size: NA

CDR3 protein: CSGGSGTTDTQYF
CDR3 DNA: TGCAGCGGGGGTAGCGGAACCACAGATACGCAGTATTTT
V gene: TRBV29-1
J gene: TRBJ2-3
D gene: NA
CDR3 length: 13
clone size: NA

CDR3 protein: CASSPPARETQYF
CDR3 DNA: TGTGCCAGCTCACCACCGGCGAGGGAGACCCAGTACTTC
V gene: TRBV18
J gene: TRBJ2-5
D gene: NA
CDR3 length: 13
clone size: NA

CDR3 protein: CASSQLDRGSDGYTF
CDR3 DNA: TGTGCCAGCAGCCAATTGGACAGGGGGTCGGATGGCTACACCTTC
V gene: TRBV14
J gene: TRBJ1-2
D gene: TRBD1
CDR3 length: 15
clone size: NA

CDR3 protein: CASSYSNSNQPQHF
CDR3 DNA: TGTGCCAGCAGTTACTCTAATAGCAATCAGCCCCAGCATTTT
V gene: TRBV6-2/TRBV6-3
J gene: TRBJ1-5
D gene: NA
CDR3 length: 14
clone size: NA

CDR3 protein: CASSFLGTGLPNSPLHF
CDR3 DNA: TGCGCCAGCAGCTTCCTTGGGACAGGGCTCCCTAATTCACCCCTCCACTTT
V gene: TRBV5-1
J gene: TRBJ1-6
D gene: TRBD1
CDR3 length: 17
clone size: NA

CDR3 protein: CATRPGGSYQPQHF
CDR3 DNA: TGTGCCACCCGCCCGGGGGGGTCATATCAGCCCCAGCATTTT
V gene: TRBV19
J gene: TRBJ1-5
D gene: NA
CDR3 length: 14
clone size: once

CDR3 protein: CASTRQGLTDTQYF
CDR3 DNA: TGTGCCAGCACCCGACAGGGTCTAACAGATACGCAGTATTTT
V gene: TRBV7-9
J gene: TRBJ2-3
D gene: TRBD1
CDR3 length: 14
clone size: NA

CDR3 protein: CSGRDPGYTF
CDR3 DNA: TGCAGCGGCCGGGATCCTGGCTACACCTTC
V gene: TRBV29-1
J gene: TRBJ1-2
D gene: NA
CDR3 length: 10
clone size: NA

CDR3 protein: CAISDSSLAGELFF
CDR3 DNA: TGTGCCATCAGTGATAGCTCTCTGGCCGGGGAGCTGTTTTTT
V gene: TRBV10-3
J gene: TRBJ2-2
D gene: NA
CDR3 length: 14
clone size: NA

CDR3 protein: CASSSTALLAKNIQYF
CDR3 DNA: TGTGCCAGCAGCTCGACAGCTTTACTAGCCAAAAACATTCAGTACTTC
V gene: TRBV7-2
J gene: TRBJ2-4
D gene: NA
CDR3 length: 16
clone size: once

CDR3 protein: CARAGHYNEQFF
CDR3 DNA: TGTGCCAGAGCGGGGCACTACAATGAGCAGTTCTTC
V gene: TRBV6-5
J gene: TRBJ2-1
D gene: TRBD2
CDR3 length: 12
clone size: NA

CDR3 protein: CATSRETRPDNEQFF
CDR3 DNA: TGTGCCACCAGCAGAGAGACTAGACCCGACAATGAGCAGTTCTTC
V gene: TRBV15
J gene: TRBJ2-1
D gene: NA
CDR3 length: 15
clone size: NA

CDR3 protein: CASSSGQPNTEAFF
CDR3 DNA: TGTGCCAGCAGCTCCGGACAGCCGAACACTGAAGCTTTCTTT
V gene: TRBV7-2
J gene: TRBJ1-1
D gene: NA
CDR3 length: 14
clone size: NA

CDR3 protein: CASSLNRNTEAFF
CDR3 DNA: TGTGCCAGCAGCTTGAACAGAAACACTGAAGCTTTCTTT
V gene: TRBV7-2
J gene: TRBJ1-1
D gene: NA
CDR3 length: 13
clone size: once

CDR3 protein: CSARTGFSEQYF
CDR3 DNA: TGCAGCGCCAGGACAGGGTTCTCCGAGCAGTACTTC
V gene: TRBV29-1
J gene: TRBJ2-7
D gene: TRBD1
CDR3 length: 12
clone size: once

CDR3 protein: CASSLAGGQANYGYTF
CDR3 DNA: TGTGCCAGCAGCTTAGCAGGAGGGCAGGCTAACTATGGCTACACCTTC
V gene: TRBV7-2
J gene: TRBJ1-2
D gene: NA
CDR3 length: 16
clone size: NA

CDR3 protein: CATSGRGTSGRDTQYF
CDR3 DNA: TGTGCCACCAGTGGACGCGGGACTAGCGGTCGGGATACGCAGTATTTT
V gene: TRBV24-1
J gene: TRBJ2-3
D gene: TRBD2
CDR3 length: 16
clone size: NA

CDR3 protein: CASSSAQGLAGYTF
CDR3 DNA: TGTGCCAGTAGTTCTGCTCAGGGACTTGCGGGCTACACCTTC
V gene: TRBV19
J gene: TRBJ1-2
D gene: NA
CDR3 length: 14
clone size: NA

CDR3 protein: CASSENLVRDSYGYTF
CDR3 DNA: TGTGCCAGCAGTGAAAATTTGGTTAGGGACAGCTATGGCTACACCTTC
V gene: TRBV25-1
J gene: TRBJ1-2
D gene: TRBD1
CDR3 length: 16
clone size: NA

CDR3 protein: CASSNGLAGDPYNEQFF
CDR3 DNA: TGTGCCAGTAGTAATGGACTAGCGGGAGACCCATACAATGAGCAGTTCTTC
V gene: TRBV19
J gene: TRBJ2-1
D gene: TRBD2
CDR3 length: 17
clone size: few

CDR3 protein: CASSLGGLAGADTQYF
CDR3 DNA: TGCGCCAGCAGCTTGGGCGGACTAGCGGGAGCAGATACGCAGTATTTT
V gene: TRBV5-1
J gene: TRBJ2-3
D gene: TRBD2
CDR3 length: 16
clone size: NA

CDR3 protein: CAIRGQGNTGELFF
CDR3 DNA: TGTGCCATCAGGGGCCAGGGTAACACCGGGGAGCTGTTTTTT
V gene: TRBV10-3
J gene: TRBJ2-2
D gene: NA
CDR3 length: 14
clone size: NA

CDR3 protein: CASTASGFSTDTQYF
CDR3 DNA: TGTGCCAGCACGGCTAGCGGGTTTAGCACAGATACGCAGTATTTT
V gene: TRBV11-2
J gene: TRBJ2-3
D gene: TRBD2
CDR3 length: 15
clone size: NA

CDR3 protein: CASSLLASDTQYF
CDR3 DNA: TGTGCCAGCAGTTTACTAGCGTCAGATACGCAGTATTTT
V gene: TRBV28
J gene: TRBJ2-3
D gene: NA
CDR3 length: 13
clone size: NA

CDR3 protein: CASSFVRAGGTYEQYF
CDR3 DNA: TGTGCCAGCAGCTTCGTGAGAGCAGGAGGGACCTACGAGCAGTACTTC
V gene: TRBV7-9
J gene: TRBJ2-7
D gene: NA
CDR3 length: 16
clone size: once

CDR3 protein: CASSEQPNEKLFF
CDR3 DNA: TGTGCCAGCTCAGAACAGCCTAATGAAAAACTGTTTTTT
V gene: TRBV5-4
J gene: TRBJ1-4
D gene: NA
CDR3 length: 13
clone size: NA

CDR3 protein: CASSYSGAGTGELFF
CDR3 DNA: TGTGCCAGCAGTTACTCAGGGGCAGGCACCGGGGAGCTGTTTTTT
V gene: TRBV6-5
J gene: TRBJ2-2
D gene: NA
CDR3 length: 15
clone size: NA

CDR3 protein: CASSTDRGNSPLHF
CDR3 DNA: TGTGCCAGTAGTACGGACAGGGGGAATTCACCCCTCCACTTT
V gene: TRBV19
J gene: TRBJ1-6
D gene: TRBD1
CDR3 length: 14
clone size: NA